These 22 T cell receptor beta chains originate from one sample sequenced in a study (dated by TCRdb to the mid-2010s). The library was prepared using 5' RACE. The sequencer was an Illumina MiSeq. In TCRdb, the public reads were trimmed at Q25 with fastp and aligned with MiXCR, with productive beta chains retained. Rows merge per CDR3 protein into single entries with the most common DNA and genes. The sample table holds some 44,000 distinct CDR3 sequences, of which approximately 28% were seen once. The ten largest clones capture approximately 4% of the sample. Specimen: tumor-infiltrating memory CD4+ T cells sorted from the breast tumor. The cell subset or site label corresponds to: memory CD4+ T cells, CD4+CD45RO+CD25-. The source of these receptors is a female donor with breast cancer.

This clonotype was counted between two and nine times. The chain recombines TRBV12-3 or TRBV12-4 with TRBJ1-1; no clear D. The V end was cut by 3 bases, the J end by 0 bases, with 8 bases between. This CDR3 is 14 amino acids long. CDR3 sequence: CASSFRLMNTEAFF. In DNA, the CDR3 is TGTGCCAGCAGTTTTCGGCTAATGAACACTGAAGCTTTCTTT.

This clonotype was seen only a few times. The chain combines TRBV15 with TRBJ2-7; 8 positions agree with TRBD1. There are 14 residues in the CDR3. The V and J ends lost 2 bases and 7 bases, in that order; junction bases with no gene match: 7. From germline, CDR1 is LNHNV and CDR2 YYDKDF (reference sequence). The CDR3 DNA follows: TGTGCCACCAGCAGACAAGGACAGGGCCGGGAGCAGTACTTC. Amino acid sequence: CATSRQGQGREQYF. Complete variable domain (other parts from reference TRBV15 and TRBJ2-7): DAMVIQNPRYQVTQFGKPVTLSCSQTLNHNVMYWYQQKSSQAPKLLFHYYDKDFNNEADTPDNFQSRRPNTSFCFLDIRSPGLGDTAMYLCATSRQGQGREQYFGPGTRLTVT.

This clonotype was seen a few times. This chain uses TRBV4-1 with TRBJ1-6, with no clear D. The CDR3 runs 15 residues. With 1 base removed from V and 8 bases from J, the gap between germline ends came to 12 bases. Per the germline V gene, CDR1 is MGHRA and CDR2 is YSYEKL. CDR3: CASSQARQAYSPLHF. For the CDR3, the DNA is TGCGCCAGCAGCCAAGCTCGCCAGGCTTATTCACCCCTCCACTTT.

Many counts were recorded for this clonotype. The chain couples TRBV6-6 to TRBJ2-3; D call uncertain. CDR1 and CDR2 (germline): MNHNY, SVGAGI (reference sequence). There are 13 residues in the CDR3. Deletions cut 7 bases from V and 3 bases from J, with 11 bases between. The CDR3 nucleotides are TGTGCCAGCAACTTAGTCGGTACAGATACGCAGTATTTT. This gives the protein CASNLVGTDTQYF.

This clonotype was picked up a small number of times. CDR3 region: CASSGGIQETQYF. CDR3 nucleotides: TGTGCCAGCAGCGGGGGTATACAAGAGACCCAGTACTTC. The chain recombines TRBV5-6 with TRBJ2-5, with D perhaps given as TRBD1 or TRBD2 (5 bases each). This CDR3 region has 13 residues. Germline lookup yields CDR1 SGHDT and CDR2 YYEEEE. Trimming took off 4 bases at V and 2 bases at J, with 9 bases between the two ends. The whole variable domain, filled in from reference TRBV5-6 and TRBJ2-5, reads DAGVTQSPTHLIKTRGQQVTLRCSPKSGHDTVSWYQQALGQGPQFIFQYYEEEERQRGNFPDRFSGHQFPNYSSELNVNALLLGDSALYLCASSGGIQETQYFGPGTRLLVL.

Many counts were recorded for this clonotype. The chain couples TRBV7-9 to TRBJ2-2; maybe TRBD2 (5 bases). Germline V gives CDR1 SEHNR, CDR2 FQNEAQ (reference sequence). The germline V and J ends were trimmed by 1 base and 4 bases, with 16 bases remaining between them. This CDR3 region has 17 residues. CDR3 in amino acids: CASSLDSPSEGTGELFF. CDR3 nucleotides: TGTGCCAGCAGCTTAGATTCTCCTTCCGAGGGCACCGGGGAGCTGTTTTTT.

To note about this clonotype: One junction end does not reproduce the germline sequence, and a read error may be involved. This rearrangement joins TRBV18 to TRBJ1-6; D gene ambiguous. Germline CDR1 KGHSH, CDR2 LQKENI. The CDR3 extends over 14 amino acids. The CDR3 here is CASSGVSYNSSLHF. The CDR3, as DNA: TGTGCCAGCTCAGGGGTGAGCTATAATTCATCCCTCCACTTT.

Written as DNA, the CDR3 is TGTGCCAGCAGCCGTAGCGGGACGAAGGGGGACAATGAGCAGTTCTTC. Its translation is CASSRSGTKGDNEQFF. V and J are TRBV7-2 and TRBJ2-1; 8 bases are a match to TRBD2. V lost 5 bases and J lost 5; bases outside the gene matches: 11. CDR1 is SGHTA and CDR2 is FQGNSA in the germline V gene. The CDR3 loop spans 16 amino acids.

This clonotype was seen a few times. The chain uses TRBV9 and TRBJ2-1, with D tentatively TRBD2 (5 bases). The CDR3 has 14 amino acids. Trimming took off 4 bases at V and 5 bases at J, with 13 bases between the two ends. Germline values: CDR1 SGDLS, CDR2 YYNGEE. The DNA for the CDR3 is TGTGCCAGCAGCCCCTCGATGGGAGACAATGAGCAGTTCTTC. Translation: CASSPSMGDNEQFF.

This clonotype was counted between two and nine times. The rearrangement joins TRBV5-1 to TRBJ2-2, with 8 nucleotides matching TRBD2. The V segment lost 5 bases and the J segment 7 bases; nucleotides outside the gene matches: 10. This CDR3 comprises 15 residues. Germline loops: CDR1 SGHRS, CDR2 YFSETQ. Written as DNA, the CDR3 is TGCGCCAGCAGGGTCTCCAGCGGGAGTCACGGGGAGCTGTTTTTT. Residues: CASRVSSGSHGELFF.

This clonotype showed up many times. The chain links TRBV20-1 to TRBJ2-1; 7 nucleotides agree with TRBD1. This CDR3 has 13 amino acids. In germline, CDR1 is DFQATT, CDR2 SNEGSKA (reference sequence). J gave up 7 bases and V 5 bases, and 8 bases lay outside the gene matches. DNA for the CDR3: TGCAGTGCTGACCGACAGGGACGAAATGAGCAGTTCTTC. Translation: CSADRQGRNEQFF.

The V call is TRBV5-1, the J call TRBJ2-2, with 7 bases aligning to TRBD2. The CDR3 runs to 14 residues. Germline V lookup: CDR1 SGHRS, CDR2 YFSETQ. Losses at the gene ends were 2 bases for V and 4 bases for J; bases not matched to a gene: 2. CDR3 bases: TGCGCCAGCAGCTTCGGGGGGAGCACCGGGGAGCTGTTTTTT. It yields the protein CASSFGGSTGELFF.

The chain uses TRBV6-5 and TRBJ1-1, with D possibly being TRBD1 (5 bases). Trimming took off 6 bases at V and 5 bases at J, with 16 bases between the two ends. The CDR3 totals 14 residues. Per the germline V gene, CDR1 is MNHEY and CDR2 is SVGAGI. For the CDR3, the DNA is TGTGCCAGCAGCTTCCAGGGAGAAGGGACTGAAGCTTTCTTT. This sequence encodes CASSFQGEGTEAFF.

This clonotype was seen more than once but under ten times. This chain uses TRBV27 with TRBJ2-7, with D possibly being TRBD2 (6 bases). CDR3 length: 15 amino acids. With 6 bases removed from V and 0 bases from J, the gap between germline ends came to 15 bases. Germline CDR1 is MNHEY and CDR2 is SMNVEV (reference sequence). The CDR3 here is CASRRTSGPSYEQYF. Here the CDR3 DNA reads TGTGCCAGCAGGAGAACAAGCGGGCCCTCCTACGAGCAGTACTTC.

This clonotype occurred many times. J is TRBJ2-4 and V is TRBV6-1, with D tentatively TRBD2 (6 bases). Trimming cost V 3 bases and J 7 bases, with 10 bases left between them. Germline V gene sequence: CDR1 MNHNS, CDR2 SASEGT. This CDR3 is built from 13 residues. The DNA of the CDR3 is TGTGCCAGCAGTGAGGGAGGCGGCAACATTCAGTACTTC. Residues: CASSEGGGNIQYF.

The V and J genes are TRBV5-1 and TRBJ2-7; D is possibly TRBD2 (6 bases). The CDR3 is 15 residues long. CDR1 is SGHRS, CDR2 YFSETQ, per germline. Trimming pared 4 bases from V and 10 bases from J, leaving 24 bases between. This CDR3 is CASSLFERDSGIQYF. CDR3 in DNA: TGCGCCAGCAGCCTCTTCGAGAGAGATAGCGGAATCCAGTACTTC.

V and J are TRBV27 and TRBJ2-5, with TRBD1 as a possible D gene (5 bases). The CDR3 covers 16 residues. CDR1 is MNHEY, CDR2 SMNVEV, per germline (reference sequence). V was clipped by 7 bases and J by 1 base, with 19 bases between them. In DNA form, the CDR3 reads TGTGCCAGCAAATCGCTTGAGCCCCAGGGCCAAGAGACCCAGTACTTC. Translation gives CASKSLEPQGQETQYF.

This chain joins TRBV4-1 and TRBJ2-7; TRBD1 agrees at 8 bases. This CDR3 is 13 amino acids long. The V gene end was trimmed by 0 bases and the J gene end by 7 bases; junction bases not matched to a gene: 2. Germline V gives CDR1 MGHRA, CDR2 YSYEKL. CDR3 nucleotide sequence: TGCGCCAGCAGCCAAGACAGGGGGCGAGAGCAGTACTTC. Translating it yields CASSQDRGREQYF.

The V gene is TRBV6-1, the J gene TRBJ2-7; D may be TRBD1 (5 bases). Trimming removed 10 bases at V and 0 bases at J, with 13 bases between. The CDR3 is 13 residues long. Per the germline V gene, CDR1 is MNHNS and CDR2 is SASEGT. The CDR3 nucleotides are TGTGCCAAAACGCGACAGAGCTCCTACGAGCAGTACTTC. Translating gives CAKTRQSSYEQYF.

The J gene is TRBJ2-7, the V gene TRBV18; D is uncertain. The length of the CDR3 is 14 residues. Germline lookup yields CDR1 KGHSH and CDR2 LQKENI. Trimming pared 6 bases from V and 3 bases from J, leaving 15 bases between. CDR3 protein: CASSHPVADYEQYF. The CDR3 DNA sequence: TGTGCCAGCTCCCACCCAGTGGCAGACTACGAGCAGTACTTC.

Many counts were recorded for this clonotype. The J gene is TRBJ2-7, the V gene TRBV6-6; D is unresolved. The CDR3 length is 11 residues. V lost 5 bases and J 4 bases, leaving 6 bases between the germline ends. CDR1 and CDR2 from the germline V gene are MNHNY and SVGAGI (reference sequence). CDR3 bases: TGTGCCAGCAGTCCCAGGTACGAGCAGTACTTC. Translating gives CASSPRYEQYF.

This clonotype showed up just a few times. The rearrangement joins TRBV27 to TRBJ1-2, with D uncertain. The V and J ends lost 8 bases and 4 bases respectively, with 11 bases between them. Germline V CDR1 and CDR2: MNHEY, SMNVEV (reference sequence). The CDR3 has 12 amino acids. As DNA, the CDR3 is TGTGCCAGCCGTTCGTCCGGCTATGGCTACACCTTC. The encoded protein is CASRSSGYGYTF.